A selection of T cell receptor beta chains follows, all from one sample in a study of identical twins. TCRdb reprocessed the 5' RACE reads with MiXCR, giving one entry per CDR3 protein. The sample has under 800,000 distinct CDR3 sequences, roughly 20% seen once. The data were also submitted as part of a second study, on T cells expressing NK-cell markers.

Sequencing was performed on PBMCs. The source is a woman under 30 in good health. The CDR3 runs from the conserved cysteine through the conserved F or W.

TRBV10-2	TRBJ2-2	CASSRQGSWTGELFF
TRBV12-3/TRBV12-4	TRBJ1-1	CASSRGPPGREAFF
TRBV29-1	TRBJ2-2	CSGDRGGGELFF
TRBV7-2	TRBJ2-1	CASTPQREYNEQFF
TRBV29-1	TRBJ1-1	CSVVPHRGETEAFF
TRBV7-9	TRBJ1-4	CASSRNAGHEREKLFF
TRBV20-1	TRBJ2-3	CSAKGQQLAYF
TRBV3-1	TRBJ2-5	CASSPPTSGGRETQYF
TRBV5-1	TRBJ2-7	CASSLGRGTSYEQYF
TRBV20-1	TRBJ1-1	CSAGRGDKAFF
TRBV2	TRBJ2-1	CASRSKAEQFF
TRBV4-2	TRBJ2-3	CASSQGVLSVVDTQYF
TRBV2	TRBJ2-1	CASSEGASSYNEQFF
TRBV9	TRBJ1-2	CASSRGGIQGSGGYTF
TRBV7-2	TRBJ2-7	CASSMGQVGTYEQYF
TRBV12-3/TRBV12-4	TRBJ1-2	CASSLELVVLNYGYTF
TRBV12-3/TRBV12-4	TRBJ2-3	CASRAPGEREDTDTQYF
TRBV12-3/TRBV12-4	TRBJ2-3	CASSPPRGRGTDTQYF
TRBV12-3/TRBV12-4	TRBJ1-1	CASKKENTEAFF
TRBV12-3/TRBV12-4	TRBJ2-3	CASSFGSEGGTDTQYF
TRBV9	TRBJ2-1	CASSVTGGQNEQFF
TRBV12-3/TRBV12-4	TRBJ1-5	CASSYRAGSNQPQHF
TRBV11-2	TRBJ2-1	CASSSTSGRATEQFF
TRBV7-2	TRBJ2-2	CASSLVRKGTGELFF
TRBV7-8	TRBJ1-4	CASSRNRGEKLFF
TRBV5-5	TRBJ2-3	CASSEGMLSADTQYF
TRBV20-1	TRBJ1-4	CSARPQFNEKLFF
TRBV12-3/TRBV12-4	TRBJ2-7	CASSFRSGAGDEQYF
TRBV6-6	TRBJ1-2	CASSYGWAATNYGYTF
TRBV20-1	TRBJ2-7	CSATPGDTLYEQYF
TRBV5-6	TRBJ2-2	CASSSDGTPTTRELFF
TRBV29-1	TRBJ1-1	CSVGTGGITEAFF
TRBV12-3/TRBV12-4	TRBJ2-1	CASSLRDRFVLEQFF
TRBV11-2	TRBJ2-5	CASSLDRGHFQETQYF